This T cell receptor beta chain originates from a study of shared clonotypes between healthy human individuals. Study results and caveats: Estimated richness was generally greater in naive than memory subsets. Sampling included only blood; tissue repertoires likely differ. A small donor pool kept down the genetic and exposure-history diversity that was represented.

Data came from immunoSEQ multiplex PCR; TCRdb stores just in-frame clones and leaves some out. Among 1,500,000 or so clones listed, around 97% were seen once. Recent acute infections and vaccinations were absent in the healthy HIV-negative adult donors. V was pared by 1 base and J by 1 base, with 11 bases between. Germline CDR1 reads SGHVS; CDR2 reads FNYEAQ. This CDR3 contains 16 residues. Note on this clone: What it recognizes is unknown.

Specimen: naive CD4+ T cells sorted from blood. As to subset: CD45RA+ positively selected. The rearrangement links TRBV7-6 to TRBJ1-5; no reliable D call. This TCR derives from a man between 25 and 39 years old in good health. The CDR3 is CASSLGTLGSNQPQHF. Here the CDR3 DNA reads TGTGCCAGCAGCTTAGGCACTTTAGGGAGCAATCAGCCCCAGCATTTT.